Sequencing of this T cell receptor beta chain was carried out in a study of T cells in localized non-small cell lung cancer. The V gene's germline CDR1 is SGHDT and CDR2 YYEEEE. With 4 bases removed from V and 4 bases from J, the gap between germline ends came to 11 bases. The CDR3 has 13 amino acids. Measured with immunoSEQ multiplex PCR; TCRdb has only the in-frame clones, and not every one. The sample includes around 41,000 clones, approximately 83% seen only once; the top ten take around 7.9%. This clone was seen a few times. This chain links TRBV5-6 with TRBJ1-1; perhaps TRBD1 as D (5 bases). The specimen was PBMCs, collected before any cancer treatment. The sequence was collected from a man between 40 and 70 years old with stage II lung adenocarcinoma. The CDR3 sequence is CASSPQGLTEAFF. CDR3 nucleotides: TGTGCCAGCAGCCCCCAGGGCCTCACTGAAGCTTTCTTT.